These 22 T cell receptor beta chains were all obtained from the same sample, sequenced in a study of monozygotic twins with inflammatory bowel disease. Using the 5' RACE reads, TCRdb records one entry per CDR3 protein without DNA. The table for this sample gives more than 350,000 distinct CDR3 sequences. Sequenced material: blood. The receptors come from a human donor with ulcerative colitis or Crohn's disease, or a healthy co-twin of an affected twin (not recorded which).

The chain joins TRBV5-1 to TRBJ2-3; with no DNA, the TCRdb D assignment of TRBD2 cannot be verified. Germline lookup yields CDR1 SGHRS and CDR2 YFSETQ. The CDR3 is made up of 14 amino acids. The CDR3 sequence: CASSLLSGGYTQYF. Combining the CDR3 with reference TRBV5-1 and TRBJ2-3 gives the whole variable domain KAGVTQTPRYLIKTRGQQVTLSCSPISGHRSVSWYQQTPGQGLQFLFEYFSETQRNKGNFPGRFSGRQFSNSRSEMNVSTLELGDSALYLCASSLLSGGYTQYFGPGTRLTVL.

This sequence joins TRBV3-1 and TRBJ1-4. The CDR3 has 14 amino acids. From germline, CDR1 is LGHDT and CDR2 YNNKEL (reference sequence). The CDR3: CASSQEGIDEKLFF.

V gene TRBV5-1 combines with J gene TRBJ2-1; as DNA is missing, the TRBD2 call by TCRdb cannot be tested. The length of the CDR3 is 15 residues. Germline V gene data show CDR1 as SGHRS and CDR2 as YFSETQ. CDR3 in amino acids: CASSPIAGGNNEQFF.

The chain recombines TRBV4-1 with TRBJ2-7; TCRdb lists TRBD1, though no DNA is available to test this call. CDR1 is MGHRA and CDR2 is YSYEKL in the germline V gene. The CDR3 loop spans 14 amino acids. The CDR3 here is CASSQIGGENEQYF.

The gene calls are TRBV12-3 or TRBV12-4 and TRBJ2-1; with no DNA, the TCRdb D assignment of TRBD2 cannot be verified. The CDR3 has 17 residues. CDR3: CASSPGLAGGKGGEQFF.

The rearrangement uses TRBV6-1 and TRBJ2-7; the TRBD2 assignment by TCRdb is unverifiable without DNA. This CDR3 contains 16 residues. The germline CDR1 and CDR2 sequences are MNHNS and SASEGT. The CDR3 region is CASTRGSASSTYEQYF.

The V gene is TRBV7-2, the J gene TRBJ2-3. The CDR3 spans 11 residues. The germline V gene has CDR1 SGHTA and CDR2 FQGNSA. CDR3 sequence: CASSFQVTQYF.

The chain is built from TRBV30 and TRBJ1-2. CDR3 length equals 11 residues. Germline V gene data show CDR1 as GTSNPN and CDR2 as SVGIG (reference sequence). The CDR3 sequence is CAWSARHGYTF.

The chain uses TRBV20-1 and TRBJ1-1. This CDR3 contains 12 residues. Germline CDR1 reads DFQATT; CDR2 reads SNEGSKA (reference sequence). The CDR3: CSATSGTTEAFF.

The chain carries TRBV5-1 and TRBJ2-2. Germline V gives CDR1 SGHRS, CDR2 YFSETQ. The CDR3 runs 15 residues. Here the CDR3 reads CASSWDRVDTGELFF.

V usage is TRBV6-1 and J usage is TRBJ1-5; TCRdb outputs TRBD1, but without DNA this stays unchecked. CDR3 length equals 14 residues. The germline V gene encodes CDR1 MNHNS and CDR2 SASEGT. The CDR3 is CASRDGASNQPQHF.

The chain has TRBV10-3 and TRBJ2-5; TCRdb picks TRBD1, but there is no DNA to check that call. This CDR3 is built from 13 residues. Germline V gene data show CDR1 as ENHRY and CDR2 as SYGVKD. The CDR3: CAIRGDTQETQYF.

J is TRBJ2-7 and V is TRBV3-1; TCRdb outputs TRBD1, but without DNA this stays unchecked. CDR3 size: 14 residues. Germline CDR1 is LGHDT and CDR2 is YNNKEL (reference sequence). CDR3 sequence reads: CASSQTGYLDEQYF.

The chain couples TRBV28 to TRBJ2-5; the TCRdb call, TRBD2, lacks DNA for checking. Per the germline V gene, CDR1 is MDHEN and CDR2 is SYDVKM. This CDR3 is built from 14 residues. This chain's CDR3 is CASRKAGGAETQYF.

The CDR3 reads CASSSGPLRGEKLFF. This chain uses TRBV9 with TRBJ1-4; as DNA is missing, the TRBD1 call by TCRdb cannot be tested. In germline, CDR1 is SGDLS, CDR2 YYNGEE. CDR3 length equals 15 residues.

The rearrangement uses TRBV15 and TRBJ1-4; TCRdb's D call of TRBD1 is untestable without DNA. CDR1 LNHNV and CDR2 YYDKDF come from the germline V gene (reference sequence). The CDR3 is 14 residues long. CDR3 residues: CATSRETGVEKLFF.

The V call is TRBV2, the J call TRBJ2-4. The CDR3 loop spans 16 amino acids. In germline, CDR1 is SNHLY, CDR2 FYNNEI. The CDR3 region is CASSEGASIAKNIQYF.

The rearrangement joins TRBV5-1 to TRBJ2-1; absent DNA, TCRdb's TRBD2 call cannot be checked. The CDR3 has 18 amino acids. Germline V gene lookup returns CDR1 SGHRS and CDR2 YFSETQ. CDR3 residues: CASSPQLAGSSSYNEQSF.

J is TRBJ2-7 and V is TRBV11-3; absent DNA, TCRdb's TRBD1 call cannot be checked. CDR3 length: 13 amino acids. Germline V gene lookup returns CDR1 SGHNT and CDR2 YENEEA. CDR3 loop: CASSRGQGDEQYF.

This chain connects TRBV28 to TRBJ2-1; TCRdb proposes TRBD2, but this gene call is untestable without DNA. The CDR3 loop spans 18 amino acids. Germline V lookup: CDR1 MDHEN, CDR2 SYDVKM. The CDR3 spells CASSFPGDPGPGGHEQFF.

The chain couples TRBV25-1 to TRBJ2-1. The CDR3 consists of 15 residues. Germline V gene data show CDR1 as MGHDK and CDR2 as SYGVNS. The CDR3 here is CASTRPGSSYNEQFF.

The V gene is TRBV6-5, the J gene TRBJ2-7; TCRdb gives TRBD1 as the D gene, but with no DNA this cannot be confirmed. This CDR3 is built from 13 residues. Germline V gives CDR1 MNHEY, CDR2 SVGAGI. The CDR3 here is CASSSGTDYEQYF.